This T cell receptor beta chain was recorded in a study of OX40 agonist ivuxolimab in advanced cancers. Concerning the study at large: Ivuxolimab was a fully human IgG2 agonistic monoclonal antibody targeting the costimulatory receptor OX40 (CD134). Intravenous ivuxolimab was administered to patients every 2 weeks at six dose levels: 0.01, 0.1, 0.3, 1.5, 3 and 10 mg/kg. Of the approximately 54 patients in dose escalation, about 20 had hepatocellular carcinoma, around 15 had melanoma, 9 had renal cell carcinoma and 9 had head and neck cancer. A male proportion of around 80% and a mean age of approximately 61 years, ranging from 23 to 79, were recorded for the dose-escalation cohort. Patients were allowed to have had prior anti-PD-1, anti-PD-L1 or anti-CTLA-4 therapy, and approximately 37% of the dose-escalation patients had been treated with checkpoint inhibitors. Partial responses occurred in three dose-escalation patients: two with cutaneous melanoma and one with hepatocellular carcinoma. Peripheral TCRbeta sequencing aimed to test whether ivuxolimab altered TCR sequence diversity and caused clonal T-cell expansion. The monotherapy dose-escalation portion (N ≈ 56 patients) of the phase I ivuxolimab trial is reported in the paper. Overall study outcomes, separate from this receptor: Low levels of normalized T-cell clonal expansion were also seen in some nonresponding patients. At doses from 0.1 to 3.0 mg/kg, clonal expansion was seen in both CD4+ and CD8+ blood T cells between baseline and week 6. On average, CD8+ T cells showed more expanded clones than CD4+ T cells after ivuxolimab. Which antigens the clonally expanded peripheral T cells were specific for was not determined. Partial responders in the 0.1-3.0 mg/kg groups had among the lowest normalized peripheral clonal expansion, especially among CD8+ T cells.

For this clone: Its antigen is still unknown. No base quality information exists; no much larger clone differs at one position.

Genomic DNA was extracted from sorted cells for sequencing of the TCRbeta CDR3 region. The immunoSEQ Assay was used to sequence the TCRbeta CDR3 regions. The immuneACCESS repertoire file appears here via TCRdb, limited to in-frame rearrangements. These files lack a portion of the clones; in checked studies, under half of the deficit traces to unresolved V genes, and the cause of the others is not known. The sample contains 24,000 or so clones, 85% of them found a single time. Jointly, the top ten make up about 15% of the sample. The trial excluded patients who had a history of autoimmune disease or were on systemic immunosuppression. Peripheral blood for TCR sequencing was collected from all dose cohorts at baseline, on cycle 4 day 1, and on cycle 7 day 1. Samples were obtained from an open-label, multicenter, first-in-human phase I dose-escalation trial of ivuxolimab. Adults with locally advanced or metastatic melanoma, renal cell, hepatocellular, or head and neck squamous cell carcinoma were enrolled in the trial. CD4+ and CD8+ T cells were sorted separately from peripheral blood before TCR sequencing.

Between the V and J ends, shortened by 8 bases and 4 bases respectively, the junction contains 15 bases. Per the germline V gene, SQVTM is the CDR1 and ANQGSEA is the CDR2. The CDR3 measures 12 amino acids from cysteine to phenylalanine. The only DNA kept is the CDR3, 36 bases in frame from the first base. This TCR came from an adult with an advanced solid tumor such as melanoma, head and neck, liver or kidney cancer. The sequence joins TRBV29-1 to TRBJ2-7, with a weak D call of TRBD2 (7 bases match). Specimen: CD4+ or CD8+ T cells sorted from blood, collected in a trial of the OX40 agonist ivuxolimab. CDR3 protein: CSTSSGQYEQYF. The DNA is as follows: TGCAGCACCTCTAGCGGACAGTACGAGCAGTACTTC.